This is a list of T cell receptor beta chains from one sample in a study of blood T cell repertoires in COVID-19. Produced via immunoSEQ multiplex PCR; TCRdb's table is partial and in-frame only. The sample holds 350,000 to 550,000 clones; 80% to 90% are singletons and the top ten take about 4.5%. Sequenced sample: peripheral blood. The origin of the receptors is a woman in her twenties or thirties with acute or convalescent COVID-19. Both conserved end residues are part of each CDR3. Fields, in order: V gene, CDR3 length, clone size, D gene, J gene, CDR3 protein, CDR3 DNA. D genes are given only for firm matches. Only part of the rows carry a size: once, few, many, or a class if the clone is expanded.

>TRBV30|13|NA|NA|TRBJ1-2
CAWSVRGDYGYTF
TGTGCCTGGAGTGTACGGGGGGACTATGGCTACACCTTC
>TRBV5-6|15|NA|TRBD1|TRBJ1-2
CASSLGQGVSYGYTF
TGTGCCAGCAGCTTGGGACAGGGTGTTAGCTATGGCTACACCTTC
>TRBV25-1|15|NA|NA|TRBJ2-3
CASSVARGVTDTQYF
TGTGCCAGCAGTGTAGCCAGGGGGGTCACAGATACGCAGTATTTT
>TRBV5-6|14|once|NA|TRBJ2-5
CASSLMTYQETQYF
TGTGCCAGCAGCTTGATGACTTATCAAGAGACCCAGTACTTC
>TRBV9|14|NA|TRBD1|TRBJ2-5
CASSHRGGQETQYF
TGTGCCAGCAGCCACAGGGGTGGGCAAGAGACCCAGTACTTC
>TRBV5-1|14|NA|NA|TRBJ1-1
CASSLAGGNTEAFF
TGCGCCAGCAGCTTGGCCGGGGGGAACACTGAAGCTTTCTTT
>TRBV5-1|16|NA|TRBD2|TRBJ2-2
CASSFFLAGVTGELFF
TGCGCCAGCAGCTTCTTCCTAGCGGGGGTCACCGGGGAGCTGTTTTTT
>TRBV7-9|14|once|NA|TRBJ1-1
CASSLESGNTEAFF
TGTGCCAGCAGCTTGGAGAGCGGGAACACTGAAGCTTTCTTT
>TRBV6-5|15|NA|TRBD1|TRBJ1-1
CASTRDRSVDTEAFF
TGTGCCAGCACCCGGGACAGGAGCGTGGACACTGAAGCTTTCTTT
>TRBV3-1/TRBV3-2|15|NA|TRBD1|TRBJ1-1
CASSHQDRDHTEAFF
TGTGCCAGCAGCCATCAGGACAGGGATCACACTGAAGCTTTCTTT
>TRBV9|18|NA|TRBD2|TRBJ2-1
CASSPPGGGGFSYNEQFF
TGTGCCAGCAGCCCTCCGGGGGGTGGGGGATTCTCCTACAATGAGCAGTTCTTC
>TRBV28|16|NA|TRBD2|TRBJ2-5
CASSQLAGGLQETQYF
TGTGCCAGCAGCCAACTAGCGGGGGGGCTTCAAGAGACCCAGTACTTC
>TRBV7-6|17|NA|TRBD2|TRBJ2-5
CASSLPLAGGRQETQYF
TGTGCCAGCAGCTTGCCCTTAGCGGGGGGGCGGCAAGAGACCCAGTACTTC
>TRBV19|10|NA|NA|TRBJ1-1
CASSGTEAFF
TGTGCCAGTTCCGGGACTGAAGCTTTCTTT